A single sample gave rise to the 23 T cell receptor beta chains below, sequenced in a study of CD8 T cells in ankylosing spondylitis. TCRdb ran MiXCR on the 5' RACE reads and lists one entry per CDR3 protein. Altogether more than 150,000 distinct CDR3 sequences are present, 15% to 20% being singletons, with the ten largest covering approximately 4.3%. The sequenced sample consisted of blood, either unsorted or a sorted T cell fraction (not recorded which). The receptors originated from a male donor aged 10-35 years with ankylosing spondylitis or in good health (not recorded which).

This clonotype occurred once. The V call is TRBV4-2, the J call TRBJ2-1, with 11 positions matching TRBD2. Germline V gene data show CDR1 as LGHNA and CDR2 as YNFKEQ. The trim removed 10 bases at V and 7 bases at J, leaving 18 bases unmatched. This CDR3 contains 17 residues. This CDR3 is CATRGLPSGRPPNEQFF. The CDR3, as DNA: TGTGCCACCAGAGGCCTTCCTAGCGGGAGGCCGCCTAATGAGCAGTTCTTC.

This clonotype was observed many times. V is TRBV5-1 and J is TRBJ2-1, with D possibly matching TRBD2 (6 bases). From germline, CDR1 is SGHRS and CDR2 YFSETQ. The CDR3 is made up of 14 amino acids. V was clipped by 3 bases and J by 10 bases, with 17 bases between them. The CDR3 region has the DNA TGCGCCAGCAGCTCCCACCTCTTAGCGGACGAGCAGTTCTTC. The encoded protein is CASSSHLLADEQFF.

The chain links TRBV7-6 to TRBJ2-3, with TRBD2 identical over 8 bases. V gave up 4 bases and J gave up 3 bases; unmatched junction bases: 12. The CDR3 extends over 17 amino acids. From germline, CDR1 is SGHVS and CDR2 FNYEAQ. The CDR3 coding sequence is TGTGCCAGCAGCTCCACTAGCGGACCCACTACTACAGATACGCAGTATTTT. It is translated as CASSSTSGPTTTDTQYF.

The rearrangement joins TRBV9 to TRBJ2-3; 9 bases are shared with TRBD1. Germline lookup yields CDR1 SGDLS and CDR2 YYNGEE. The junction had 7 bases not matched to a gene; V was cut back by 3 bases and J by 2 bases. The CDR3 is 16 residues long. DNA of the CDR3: TGTGCCAGCAGCGAGCCGACAGGGGGAACCACAGATACGCAGTATTTT. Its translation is CASSEPTGGTTDTQYF. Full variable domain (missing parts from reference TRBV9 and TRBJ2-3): DSGVTQTPKHLITATGQRVTLRCSPRSGDLSVYWYQQSLDQGLQFLIQYYNGEERAKGNILERFSAQQFPDLHSELNLSSLELGDSALYFCASSEPTGGTTDTQYFGPGTRLTVL.

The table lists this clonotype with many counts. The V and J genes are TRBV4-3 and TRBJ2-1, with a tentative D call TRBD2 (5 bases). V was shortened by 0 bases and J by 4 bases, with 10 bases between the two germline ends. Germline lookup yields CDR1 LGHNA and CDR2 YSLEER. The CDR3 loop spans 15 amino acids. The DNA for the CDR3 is TGCGCCAGCAGCCAAGAACTAGGAGGTTACAATGAGCAGTTCTTC. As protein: CASSQELGGYNEQFF.

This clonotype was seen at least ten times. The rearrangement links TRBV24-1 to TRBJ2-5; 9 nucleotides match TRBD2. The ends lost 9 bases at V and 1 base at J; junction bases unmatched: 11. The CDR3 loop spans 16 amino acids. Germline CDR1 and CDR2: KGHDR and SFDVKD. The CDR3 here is CATGLAGPLLQETQYF. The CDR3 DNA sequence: TGTGCCACCGGGCTAGCGGGACCTTTACTCCAAGAGACCCAGTACTTC.

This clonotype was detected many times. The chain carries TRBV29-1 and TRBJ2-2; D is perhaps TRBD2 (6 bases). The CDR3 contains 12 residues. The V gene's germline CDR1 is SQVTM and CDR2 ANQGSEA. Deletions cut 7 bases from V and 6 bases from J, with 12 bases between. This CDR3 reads CSGGREAGELFF. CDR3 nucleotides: TGCAGCGGCGGTAGGGAGGCCGGGGAGCTGTTTTTT.

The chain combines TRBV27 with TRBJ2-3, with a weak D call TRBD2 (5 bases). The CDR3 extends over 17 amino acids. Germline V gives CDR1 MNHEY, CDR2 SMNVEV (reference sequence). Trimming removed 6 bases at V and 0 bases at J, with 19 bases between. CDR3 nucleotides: TGTGCCAGCAGCCCTAGGGCCCCTAGCAGAAGCACAGATACGCAGTATTTT. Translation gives CASSPRAPSRSTDTQYF.

The CDR3 here is CASSFTGGDEQYV. Here the CDR3 DNA reads TGTGCCAGCAGCTTTACAGGGGGCGACGAGCAGTACGTC. The rearrangement joins TRBV11-2 to TRBJ2-7; 9 bases map to TRBD1. The V segment lost 3 bases and the J segment 5 bases; nucleotides outside the gene matches: 2. The length of the CDR3 is 13 residues. Germline CDR1 is SGHAT and CDR2 is FQNNGV.

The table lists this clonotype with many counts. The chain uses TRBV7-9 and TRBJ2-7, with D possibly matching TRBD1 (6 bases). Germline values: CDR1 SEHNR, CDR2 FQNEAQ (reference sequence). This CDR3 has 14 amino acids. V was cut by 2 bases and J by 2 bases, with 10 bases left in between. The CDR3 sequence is CASSLLQGPYEQYV. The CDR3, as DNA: TGTGCCAGCAGCTTACTACAGGGACCCTACGAGCAGTACGTC.

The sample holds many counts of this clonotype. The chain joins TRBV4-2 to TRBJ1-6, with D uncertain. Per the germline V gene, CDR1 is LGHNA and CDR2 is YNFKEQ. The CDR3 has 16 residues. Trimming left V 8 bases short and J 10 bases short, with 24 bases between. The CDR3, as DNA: TGTGCCAGCCTAGGTGGCAGAATTGGCTCCAAGTCACCCCTCCACTTT. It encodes CASLGGRIGSKSPLHF.

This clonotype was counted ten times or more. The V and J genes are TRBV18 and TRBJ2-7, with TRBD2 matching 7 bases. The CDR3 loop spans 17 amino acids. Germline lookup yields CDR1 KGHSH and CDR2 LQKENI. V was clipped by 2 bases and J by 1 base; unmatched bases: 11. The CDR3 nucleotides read TGTGCCAGCTCACCATTCCCTAGCGGAGCGAAGTCCTACGAGCAGTACTTC. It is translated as CASSPFPSGAKSYEQYF.

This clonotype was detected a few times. DNA of the CDR3: TGCAGCGTTGATGGTGGAGGAGGCGTTTTCCAGTACTTC. Its protein product is CSVDGGGGVFQYF. V gene TRBV29-1 combines with J gene TRBJ2-5; TRBD2 might be the D (5 bases). The length of the CDR3 is 13 residues. V lost 3 bases to trimming and J lost 10 bases, with 18 bases between them. CDR1 and CDR2 from the germline V gene are SQVTM and ANQGSEA.

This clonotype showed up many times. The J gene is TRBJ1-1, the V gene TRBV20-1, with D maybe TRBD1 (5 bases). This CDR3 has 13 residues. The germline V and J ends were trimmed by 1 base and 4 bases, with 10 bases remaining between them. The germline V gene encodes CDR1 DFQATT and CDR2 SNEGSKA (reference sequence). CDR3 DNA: TGCAGTGCTAGAGGGTTCGGGGGCACTGAAGCTTTCTTT. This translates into CSARGFGGTEAFF.

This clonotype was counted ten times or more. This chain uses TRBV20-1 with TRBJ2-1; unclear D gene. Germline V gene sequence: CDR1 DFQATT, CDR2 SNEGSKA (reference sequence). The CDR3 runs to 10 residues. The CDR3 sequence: CSGLYNEQFF. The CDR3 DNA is TGCAGCGGGCTCTACAATGAGCAGTTCTTC.

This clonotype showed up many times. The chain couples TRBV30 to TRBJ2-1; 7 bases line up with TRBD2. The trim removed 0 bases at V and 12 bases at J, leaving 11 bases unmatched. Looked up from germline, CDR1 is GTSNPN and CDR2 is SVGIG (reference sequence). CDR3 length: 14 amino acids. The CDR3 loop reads CAWSVPAGTFVQFF. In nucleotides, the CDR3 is TGTGCCTGGAGTGTCCCAGCGGGAACCTTCGTGCAGTTCTTC.

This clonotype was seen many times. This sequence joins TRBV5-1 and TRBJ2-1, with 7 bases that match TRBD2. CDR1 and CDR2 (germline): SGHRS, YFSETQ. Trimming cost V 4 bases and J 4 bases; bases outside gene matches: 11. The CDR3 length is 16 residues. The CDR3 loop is CASSIGLASGYNEQFF. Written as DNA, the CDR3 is TGCGCCAGCAGCATAGGTCTAGCTAGCGGTTACAATGAGCAGTTCTTC.

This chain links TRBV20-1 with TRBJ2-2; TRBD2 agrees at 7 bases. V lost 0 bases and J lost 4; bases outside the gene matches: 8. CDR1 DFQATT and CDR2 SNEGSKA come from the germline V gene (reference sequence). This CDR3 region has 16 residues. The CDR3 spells CSARDRLAVGTGELFF. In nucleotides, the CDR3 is TGCAGTGCTAGAGATCGGCTAGCGGTTGGCACCGGGGAGCTGTTTTTT.

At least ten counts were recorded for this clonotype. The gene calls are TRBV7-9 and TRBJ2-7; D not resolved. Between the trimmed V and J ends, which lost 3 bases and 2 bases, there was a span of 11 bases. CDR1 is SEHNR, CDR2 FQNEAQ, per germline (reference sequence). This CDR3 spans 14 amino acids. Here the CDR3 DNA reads TGTGCCAGCAGCTTTAGGTCCGCTCCCTACGAGCAGTACGTC. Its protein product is CASSFRSAPYEQYV.

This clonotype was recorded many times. CDR3 nucleotides: TGTGCCAGCAGCCCCACGGGGGGGTTTGCCACTGAAGCTTTCTTT. Translation gives CASSPTGGFATEAFF. The chain has TRBV11-2 and TRBJ1-1; a possible D gene is TRBD1 (5 bases). V was clipped by 5 bases and J by 4 bases, with 17 bases between them. CDR1 and CDR2 (germline): SGHAT, FQNNGV. The CDR3 has 15 residues.

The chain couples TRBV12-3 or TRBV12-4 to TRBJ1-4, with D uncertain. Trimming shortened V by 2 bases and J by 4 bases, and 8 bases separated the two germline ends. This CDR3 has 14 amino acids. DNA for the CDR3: TGTGCCAGCAGTTTATCCAGCGATAATGAAAAACTGTTTTTT. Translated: CASSLSSDNEKLFF.

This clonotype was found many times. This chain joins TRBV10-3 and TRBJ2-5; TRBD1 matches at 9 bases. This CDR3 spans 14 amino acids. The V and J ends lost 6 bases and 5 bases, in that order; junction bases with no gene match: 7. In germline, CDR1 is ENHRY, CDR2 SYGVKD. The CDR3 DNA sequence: TGTGCCATCAGCCAACCCGGGACAGGGGAGACCCAGTACTTC. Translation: CAISQPGTGETQYF.

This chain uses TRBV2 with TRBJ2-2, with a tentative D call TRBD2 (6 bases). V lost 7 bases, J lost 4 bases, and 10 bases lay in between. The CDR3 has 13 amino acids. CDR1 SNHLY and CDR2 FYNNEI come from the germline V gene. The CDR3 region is CASKVEGTGELFF. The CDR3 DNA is TGTGCCAGCAAGGTGGAGGGCACCGGGGAGCTGTTTTTT.